Reported below is one TCR beta chain. Its antigen remains undetermined. No base quality information exists; no much larger clone differs at one position. The data were obtained in a study of T cell repertoires in MIS-A myocarditis (dated by TCRdb to the early 2020s). The QIAamp DNA FFPE kit was used to extract genomic DNA from formalin-fixed paraffin-embedded autopsy tissue. The germline ends are 5 bases apart after V is trimmed by 3 bases and J by 5 bases. CDR1 SGHAT and CDR2 FQNNGV were looked up in the germline V gene. Counted from cysteine to phenylalanine, this CDR3 has 13 amino acids. Only the CDR3 DNA stays, 39 bases, in frame from base 1. TCRbeta CDR3 regions were amplified with the immunoSEQ bias-controlled multiplex PCR and sequenced at high throughput. Per the authors' processing: The immunoSEQ vendor pipeline collapsed and filtered CDR3 sequences to measure the abundance and frequency of each unique TCRbeta CDR3. CD-HIT clustered dominant CDR3 amino acid sequences with SARS-CoV-2-specific ImmuneCODE TCRbeta sequences at a 90% global sequence identity threshold. Clones with frequencies of 0.1 to 1 were classed as hyperexpanded, and 0.01 to 0.1 as large. For the dominant clones, CDR3 amino acid sequences and V and J gene assignments were confirmed with MiXCR. The R stringdist package was used to compute Levenshtein distances between the patient clonotypes and the ImmuneCODE hits. Drawn from immuneACCESS, this table holds only the in-frame rearrangements with V and J called that TCRdb kept. Clones are partly lost; checked studies trace under half to an unresolved V gene and leave the rest unexplained. V, J and clone size are those of that table, while D and trimming were read from the DNA. A total of around 10,000 clones appear in this sample, around nine tenths of them only once. Jointly, the top ten make up 2% to 2.5% of the sample.

Here the chain combines TRBV11-2 and TRBJ1-6; TRBD1 is perhaps the D gene, given 5 matching bases. The sequencing input was thoracic lymph node tissue obtained at autopsy. This receptor was taken from a man aged 18-30 years with fulminant myocarditis from multisystem inflammatory syndrome in adults (MIS-A) after COVID-19. The base sequence is TGTGCCAGCAGCTTCAGGGATAATTCACCCCTCCACTTT. Its amino acids are CASSFRDNSPLHF.